A single sample gave rise to the 17 T cell receptor beta chains below, sequenced in a study of T cells after yellow fever vaccination. TCRdb fed the 5' RACE reads into MiXCR, producing one record per CDR3 protein. The sample yields about 340,000 distinct CDR3 sequences, around an eighth seen once. The sample was CD4+ T cells sorted from PBMCs, taken 15 days after the yellow fever booster vaccination. The receptors derive from a man younger than 35 who received the YFV17D yellow fever vaccine.

This clonotype was seen a few times. V is TRBV20-1 and J is TRBJ2-1, with D possibly matching TRBD1 (5 bases). This CDR3 is built from 13 residues. V lost 1 base to trimming and J lost 9 bases, with 13 bases between them. Per the germline V gene, CDR1 is DFQATT and CDR2 is SNEGSKA (reference sequence). CDR3 loop: CSARGQGSGEQFF. CDR3 bases: TGCAGTGCTAGAGGTCAGGGTTCGGGTGAGCAGTTCTTC.

Only a few counts were recorded for this clonotype. V usage is TRBV6-2 or TRBV6-3 and J usage is TRBJ1-6, with 10 positions matching TRBD1. V lost 10 bases and J lost 9; bases outside the gene matches: 6. The CDR3 contains 13 residues. Germline V lookup: CDR1 MNHEY, CDR2 SVGEGT. The CDR3 protein is CATGDRGISPLHF. The DNA of the CDR3 is TGTGCCACAGGGGACAGGGGTATTTCACCCCTCCACTTT.

The V gene is TRBV5-8, the J gene TRBJ1-2; the D is unclear. The CDR3 has 12 residues. Germline values: CDR1 SGHTS, CDR2 YDEGEE. V lost 6 bases, J lost 4 bases, and 10 bases lay in between. CDR3: CASTLVGYGYTF. CDR3 in DNA: TGTGCCAGCACCCTGGTCGGCTATGGCTACACCTTC.

This clonotype came up a few times. The chain has TRBV7-2 and TRBJ2-1, with TRBD1 matching 7 bases. J gave up 9 bases and V 4 bases, and 9 bases lay outside the gene matches. CDR1 is SGHTA and CDR2 is FQGNSA in the germline V gene. CDR3 length equals 14 residues. Here the CDR3 DNA reads TGTGCCAGCAGCTCGGACAGGTCTAGGGGTGAGCAGTTCTTC. Translation: CASSSDRSRGEQFF.

CDR3 in amino acids: CASRPTVSVAFF. CDR3 nucleotide sequence: TGTGCCAGCAGGCCAACCGTCTCCGTGGCTTTCTTT. The chain recombines TRBV28 with TRBJ1-1; D ambiguous. V was cut by 6 bases and J by 11 bases, with 16 bases left in between. The CDR3 has 12 residues. Germline-derived CDR1 and CDR2 are MDHEN and SYDVKM.

This clonotype was found a few times. V and J are TRBV7-8 and TRBJ2-7; TRBD2 might be the D (5 bases). Germline assignment: CDR1 SGHVS and CDR2 FQNEAQ. The ends were cut back, 1 base at V and 6 bases at J, with 13 bases in the middle. The CDR3 length is 14 residues. Written as DNA, the CDR3 is TGTGCCAGCAGCTTAGAGGAGGCATACGGCGAGCAGTACGTC. Translation: CASSLEEAYGEQYV.

V gene TRBV7-9 combines with J gene TRBJ2-5; D gene uncertain. V was cut by 2 bases and J by 7 bases, with 8 bases left in between. The CDR3 spans 12 residues. CDR1 and CDR2 from the germline V gene are SEHNR and FQNEAQ (reference sequence). The CDR3: CASSLRVGTQYF. Here the CDR3 DNA reads TGTGCCAGCAGCTTACGAGTGGGGACCCAGTACTTC. The whole variable domain, filled in from reference TRBV7-9 and TRBJ2-5, reads DTGVSQNPRHKITKRGQNVTFRCDPISEHNRLYWYRQTLGQGPEFLTYFQNEAQLEKSRLLSDRFSAERPKGSFSTLEIQRTEQGDSAMYLCASSLRVGTQYFGPGTRLLVL.

This clonotype occurred a few times. This CDR3 reads CASSLRVTEAFF. DNA of the CDR3: TGTGCCAGCAGCCTGCGAGTCACTGAAGCTTTCTTT. The chain employs TRBV7-9 and TRBJ1-1; D unclear. The CDR3 contains 12 residues. V was pared by 5 bases and J by 4 bases, with 8 bases between. The germline V gene encodes CDR1 SEHNR and CDR2 FQNEAQ (reference sequence).

Remarks on this clonotype: At one boundary the junction diverges from the germline segment, which might be a read error. The chain employs TRBV7-8 and TRBJ2-7, with a weak D call TRBD1 (7 bases). Germline CDR1 is SGHVS and CDR2 is FQNEAQ. The length of the CDR3 is 13 residues. The CDR3 is CAGRGVSSYEQYF. CDR3 sequence (DNA): TGTGCCGGCAGGGGGGTTTCCTCCTACGAGCAGTACTTC.

This clonotype was seen more than once but under ten times. V and J are TRBV12-5 and TRBJ1-2; possibly TRBD1 for D (6 bases). The CDR3 spans 18 residues. V was pared by 0 bases and J by 4 bases, with 21 bases between. CDR1 is LGHNT, CDR2 FRNRAP, per germline. Here the CDR3 reads CASGLVDLYVTGLYGYTF. CDR3 coding DNA: TGTGCTAGTGGTTTGGTTGATTTATACGTGACAGGACTCTATGGCTACACCTTC.

The chain joins TRBV12-3 or TRBV12-4 to TRBJ2-5; D is uncertain. The CDR3 has 13 residues. Trimming removed 5 bases at V and 5 bases at J, with 12 bases between. CDR3 nucleotide sequence: TGTGCCAGCAGTAACCAGGTGCCGGAGACCCAGTACTTC. Amino acid sequence: CASSNQVPETQYF.

This clonotype was seen a few times. This chain joins TRBV7-8 and TRBJ2-5; a weak D match, TRBD1 (5 bases). V lost 1 base, J lost 2 bases, and 11 bases lay in between. The CDR3 is 15 residues long. Germline-derived CDR1 and CDR2 are SGHVS and FQNEAQ. The CDR3 nucleotides read TGTGCCAGCAGCTTAGGTGCAGGGTGGCAAGAGACCCAGTACTTC. Translated: CASSLGAGWQETQYF.

This clonotype was recorded at least ten times. The CDR3, as DNA: TGTGCCAGCAGTTACGAGGGCTTGGGACCTGAGCAGTTCTTC. It codes for CASSYEGLGPEQFF. V gene TRBV6-2 or TRBV6-3 combines with J gene TRBJ2-1; tentatively, D is TRBD1 or TRBD2 (5 bases each). Trimming stripped 2 bases from V and 9 bases from J, with 14 bases between. This CDR3 spans 14 amino acids. Germline V gives CDR1 MNHEY, CDR2 SVGEGT.

The chain is built from TRBV20-1 and TRBJ1-2; 7 bases match TRBD1. The V segment lost 3 bases and the J segment 6 bases; nucleotides outside the gene matches: 7. In germline, CDR1 is DFQATT, CDR2 SNEGSKA (reference sequence). The CDR3 has 13 amino acids. CDR3 DNA: TGCAGTGCTAGGCAATCCCAGGGGGATGGCTACACCTTC. It encodes CSARQSQGDGYTF.

This clonotype came up a few times. V is TRBV6-6 and J is TRBJ1-5; perhaps TRBD1 as D (5 bases). The CDR3 covers 13 residues. CDR1 is MNHNY and CDR2 is SVGAGI in the germline V gene (reference sequence). V lost 7 bases, J lost 5 bases, and 12 bases lay in between. CDR3 sequence (DNA): TGTGCCAGCACCCACCAGGGCCATCAGCCCCAGCATTTT. Translating gives CASTHQGHQPQHF.

The V call is TRBV15, the J call TRBJ2-5; the D gene is possibly TRBD1 (6 bases). This CDR3 is 14 amino acids long. Germline V gene sequence: CDR1 LNHNV, CDR2 YYDKDF (reference sequence). V shed 3 bases and J shed 4 bases, with 12 bases lying between them. The CDR3 bases are TGTGCCACCAGCAGGGCAGGGGTCAGAGAGACCCAGTACTTC. It is translated as CATSRAGVRETQYF. Using reference TRBV15 and TRBJ2-5 for the parts outside the CDR3, the full variable domain is DAMVIQNPRYQVTQFGKPVTLSCSQTLNHNVMYWYQQKSSQAPKLLFHYYDKDFNNEADTPDNFQSRRPNTSFCFLDIRSPGLGDTAMYLCATSRAGVRETQYFGPGTRLLVL.

This clonotype was recorded a few times. The J gene is TRBJ2-2, the V gene TRBV5-1; TRBD2 aligns across 13 bases. From germline, CDR1 is SGHRS and CDR2 YFSETQ. The CDR3 is 18 residues long. V shed 2 bases, J shed 3 bases, and the junction held 7 bases outside the gene matches. The CDR3 sequence: CASSLPRLAGGYTGELFF. CDR3 DNA sequence: TGCGCCAGCAGCTTACCCCGACTAGCGGGGGGTTACACCGGGGAGCTGTTTTTT.